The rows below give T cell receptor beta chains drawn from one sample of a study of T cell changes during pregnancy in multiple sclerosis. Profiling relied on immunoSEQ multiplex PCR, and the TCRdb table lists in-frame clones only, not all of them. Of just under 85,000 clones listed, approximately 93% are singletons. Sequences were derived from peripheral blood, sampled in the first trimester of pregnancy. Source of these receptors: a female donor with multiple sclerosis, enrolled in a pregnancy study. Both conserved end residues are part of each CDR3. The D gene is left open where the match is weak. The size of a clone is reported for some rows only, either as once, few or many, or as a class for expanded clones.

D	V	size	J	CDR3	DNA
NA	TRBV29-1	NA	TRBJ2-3	CSVDRVDTQYF	TGCAGCGTTGATCGCGTAGATACGCAGTATTTT
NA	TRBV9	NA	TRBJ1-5	CASSVSSGLNQPQHF	TGTGCCAGCAGCGTTTCTTCAGGGTTAAATCAGCCCCAGCATTTT
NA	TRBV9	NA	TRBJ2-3	CASSVLGGASTDTQYF	TGTGCCAGCAGCGTACTAGGAGGGGCGAGCACAGATACGCAGTATTTT
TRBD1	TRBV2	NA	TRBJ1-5	CASQGGQGQPQHF	TGTGCCAGCCAGGGGGGACAGGGTCAGCCCCAGCATTTT
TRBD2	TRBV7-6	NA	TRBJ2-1	CASSLGSGITNEQFF	TGTGCCAGCAGCTTAGGGAGCGGGATCACCAATGAGCAGTTCTTC
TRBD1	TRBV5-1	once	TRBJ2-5	CASSDGQGLMETQYF	TGCGCCAGCAGCGACGGACAGGGTTTGATGGAGACCCAGTACTTC
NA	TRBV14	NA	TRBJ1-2	CASSQDPRGYTF	TGTGCCAGCAGCCAAGACCCCCGTGGCTACACCTTC
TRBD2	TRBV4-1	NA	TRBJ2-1	CASSQVASGGPSLHNEQFF	TGCGCCAGCAGCCAAGTAGCTAGCGGGGGGCCGTCACTACACAATGAGCAGTTCTTC
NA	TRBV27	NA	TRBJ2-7	CASSPGTYYEQYF	TGTGCCAGCAGCCCTGGTACTTACTACGAGCAGTACTTC
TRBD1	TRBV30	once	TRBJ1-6	CAWSVVGTVNSPLHF	TGTGCCTGGAGTGTCGTCGGGACAGTTAATTCACCCCTCCACTTT
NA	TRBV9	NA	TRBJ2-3	CASSALDTQYF	TGTGCCAGCAGCGCCCTAGATACGCAGTATTTT
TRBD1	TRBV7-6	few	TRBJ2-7	CASSLEGAPYEQYF	TGTGCCAGCAGCTTAGAGGGGGCTCCCTACGAGCAGTACTTC
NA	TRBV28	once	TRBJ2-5	CASSSYSGYQETQYF	TGTGCCAGCAGTTCTTACTCAGGGTACCAAGAGACCCAGTACTTC
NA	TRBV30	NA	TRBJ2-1	CAWTSRHSYNEQFF	TGTGCCTGGACCAGTAGACACTCCTACAATGAGCAGTTCTTC
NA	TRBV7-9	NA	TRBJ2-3	CASSLELAQDTQYF	TGTGCCAGCAGCTTAGAGTTGGCCCAGGATACGCAGTATTTT
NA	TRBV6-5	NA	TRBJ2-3	CASRGTSTDTQYF	TGTGCCAGCCGGGGGACTAGCACAGATACGCAGTATTTT
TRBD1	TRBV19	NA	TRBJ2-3	CASTGGPNTDTQYF	TGTGCCAGTACAGGGGGTCCGAACACAGATACGCAGTATTTT
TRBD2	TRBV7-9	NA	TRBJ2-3	CASSSPQAVAGATDTQYF	TGTGCCAGCAGCTCCCCCCAGGCGGTAGCGGGAGCTACAGATACGCAGTATTTT
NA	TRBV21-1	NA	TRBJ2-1	CASSPWYQGRDEQFF	TGTGCCAGCAGCCCATGGTATCAGGGTAGGGATGAGCAGTTCTTC
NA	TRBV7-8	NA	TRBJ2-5	CASSLVRGKTQYF	TGTGCCAGCAGCTTGGTGAGGGGGAAGACCCAGTACTTC
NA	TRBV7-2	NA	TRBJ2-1	CASSLEGGQYNEQFF	TGTGCCAGCAGCTTAGAGGGGGGACAGTATAATGAGCAGTTCTTC
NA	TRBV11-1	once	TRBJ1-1	CASSHLENTEAFF	TGTGCCAGCAGCCACTTAGAGAACACTGAAGCTTTCTTT
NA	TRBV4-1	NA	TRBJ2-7	CASSPRYRDKGEQYF	TGCGCCAGCTCCCCAAGGTACAGGGACAAGGGCGAGCAGTACTTC
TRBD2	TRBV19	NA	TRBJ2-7	CASSIVAGTSGHTYEQYF	TGTGCCAGTAGTATAGTTGCAGGGACTAGCGGTCACACCTACGAGCAGTACTTC
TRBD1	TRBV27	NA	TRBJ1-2	CASSSGGSNYGYTF	TGTGCCAGCAGTTCAGGGGGTTCTAACTATGGCTACACCTTC
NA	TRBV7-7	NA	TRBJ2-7	CASSLDRANEQYF	TGTGCCAGCAGCTTAGACAGGGCCAACGAGCAGTACTTC
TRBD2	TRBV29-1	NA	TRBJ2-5	CSVSTSEGQETQYF	TGCAGCGTTTCGACTAGCGAGGGGCAAGAGACCCAGTACTTC
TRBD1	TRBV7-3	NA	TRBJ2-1	CASSLDRGDEQFF	TGTGCCAGCAGCTTAGACAGGGGGGATGAGCAGTTCTTC
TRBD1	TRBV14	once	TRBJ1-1	CASSLLGQGAEAFF	TGTGCCAGCAGCCTCTTAGGACAGGGGGCTGAAGCTTTCTTT
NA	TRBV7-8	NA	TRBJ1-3	CASSSLQENTIYF	TGTGCCAGCAGCTCACTACAGGAAAACACCATATATTTT
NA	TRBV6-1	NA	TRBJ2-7	CASSEPGLSLSEQYF	TGTGCCAGCAGTGAGCCGGGACTGAGCCTTTCCGAGCAGTACTTC
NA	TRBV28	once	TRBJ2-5	CASSSRLFGGTSQETQYF	TGTGCCAGCAGTTCAAGGTTGTTTGGCGGGACCTCCCAAGAGACCCAGTACTTC
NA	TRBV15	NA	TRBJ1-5	CATSGRTASNQPQHF	TGTGCCACCAGCGGCCGGACAGCGAGCAATCAGCCCCAGCATTTT
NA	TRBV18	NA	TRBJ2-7	CASSPLPQGKGYEQYF	TGTGCCAGCTCACCACTTCCGCAGGGTAAGGGCTACGAGCAGTACTTC
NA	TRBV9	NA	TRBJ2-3	CASSVAGVSTDTQYF	TGTGCCAGCAGCGTAGCGGGGGTTAGCACAGATACGCAGTATTTT
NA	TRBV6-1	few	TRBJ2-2	CASSEGTATGELFF	TGTGCCAGCAGTGAAGGAACAGCCACCGGGGAGCTGTTTTTT
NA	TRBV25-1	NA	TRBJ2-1	CASRQGTYNEQFF	TGTGCCAGCAGGCAGGGAACCTACAATGAGCAGTTCTTC
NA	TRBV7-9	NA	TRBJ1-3	CASSLGLAGYGNTIYF	TGTGCCAGCAGCTTAGGTTTGGCGGGTTATGGAAACACCATATATTTT
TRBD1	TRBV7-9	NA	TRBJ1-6	CASSRGRFNSPLHF	TGTGCCAGCAGCAGGGGGCGATTTAATTCACCCCTCCACTTT
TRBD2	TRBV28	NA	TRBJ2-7	CASSLTSGIGPEQYF	TGTGCCAGCAGTTTAACTAGCGGGATCGGTCCCGAGCAGTACTTC
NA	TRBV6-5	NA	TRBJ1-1	CASSNGGGTEAFF	TGTGCCAGCAGTAACGGGGGGGGCACTGAAGCTTTCTTT
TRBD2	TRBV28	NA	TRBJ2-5	CASSRLTSSGVTQYF	TGTGCCAGCAGCCGGTTGACTAGCTCTGGGGTGACCCAGTACTTC
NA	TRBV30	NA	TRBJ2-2	CAWSVLPGFWTGELFF	TGTGCCTGGAGTGTACTCCCCGGTTTTTGGACCGGGGAGCTGTTTTTT
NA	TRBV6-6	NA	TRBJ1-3	CASSYSESGNTIYF	TGTGCCAGCAGTTATTCTGAGTCTGGAAACACCATATATTTT
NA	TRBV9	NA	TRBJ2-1	CASSAEKDIFDEQFF	TGTGCCAGCAGCGCCGAAAAAGACATTTTCGATGAGCAGTTCTTC
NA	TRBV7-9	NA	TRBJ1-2	CASSLGTMSGYTF	TGTGCCAGCAGCTTAGGCACGATGAGTGGCTACACCTTC
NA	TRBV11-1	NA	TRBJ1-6	CASSSRRLGSSYNSPLHF	TGTGCCAGCAGCTCCCGACGACTGGGGAGCTCCTATAATTCACCCCTCCACTTT
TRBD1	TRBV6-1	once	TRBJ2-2	CASILTGGGGELFF	TGTGCCAGCATCCTTACAGGGGGCGGCGGGGAGCTGTTTTTT
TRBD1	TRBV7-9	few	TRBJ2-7	CASSFQGTGVRYEQYF	TGTGCCAGCAGCTTCCAGGGGACAGGGGTGAGGTACGAGCAGTACTTC
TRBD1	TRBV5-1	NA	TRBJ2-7	CASSPGTGWRYEQYF	TGCGCCAGCAGCCCGGGGACAGGGTGGAGGTACGAGCAGTACTTC
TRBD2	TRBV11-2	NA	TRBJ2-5	CASSLGSGSWFSGETQYF	TGTGCCAGCAGCTTAGGTAGCGGGAGTTGGTTTTCAGGAGAGACCCAGTACTTC
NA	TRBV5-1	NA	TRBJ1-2	CASSFRGQGGGYTF	TGCGCCAGCAGCTTTAGGGGTCAGGGAGGAGGCTACACCTTC
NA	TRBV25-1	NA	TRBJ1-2	CASSEGGENYGYTF	TGTGCCAGCAGTGAAGGCGGAGAAAACTATGGCTACACCTTC
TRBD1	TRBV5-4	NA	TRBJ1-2	CASSLVTGDGYTF	TGTGCCAGCAGCTTGGTGACAGGGGATGGCTACACCTTC
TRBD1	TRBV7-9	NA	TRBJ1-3	CASSRTTGLSGNTIYF	TGTGCCAGCAGCAGAACGACAGGGCTGTCCGGAAACACCATATATTTT